The T cell receptor beta chain described here comes from a study of shared clonotypes between healthy human individuals. Whole-study results and caveats: Naive CD4 clonotypes overlapped across a few donors at 4.5% to 5.5%.

Trimming pared 4 bases from V and 1 base from J, leaving 10 bases between. The CDR3 is 14 residues long. CDR1 is SGHAT, CDR2 FQNNGV, per germline. With regard to this clone: Antigen: not known.

Libraries were prepared by immunoSEQ multiplex PCR; TCRdb keeps only in-frame clonotypes and omits some of them. The sample shows about 980,000 clones, about three quarters of them seen only once. The source is a man younger than 30 in good health. This chain links TRBV11-2 with TRBJ2-5; D unclear. Sequencing was done on a sample of memory CD4+ T cells sorted from blood. Sample subset: CD45RA-negative fraction. CDR3 sequence: CASSSIKAQETQYF. The CDR3 DNA reads as TGTGCCAGCAGCTCTATAAAAGCCCAAGAGACCCAGTACTTC.